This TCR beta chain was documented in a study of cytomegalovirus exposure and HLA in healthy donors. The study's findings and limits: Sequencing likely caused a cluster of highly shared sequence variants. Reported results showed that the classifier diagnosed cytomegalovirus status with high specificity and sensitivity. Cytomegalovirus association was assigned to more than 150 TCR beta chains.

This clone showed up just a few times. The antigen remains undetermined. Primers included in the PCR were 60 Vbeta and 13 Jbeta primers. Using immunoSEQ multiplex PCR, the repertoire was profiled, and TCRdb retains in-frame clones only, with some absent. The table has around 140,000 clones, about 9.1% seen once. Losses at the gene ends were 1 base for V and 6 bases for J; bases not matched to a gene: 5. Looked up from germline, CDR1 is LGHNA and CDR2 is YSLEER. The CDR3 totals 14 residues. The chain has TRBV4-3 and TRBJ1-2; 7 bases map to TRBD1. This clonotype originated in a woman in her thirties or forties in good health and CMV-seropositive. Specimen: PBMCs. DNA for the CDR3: TGCGCCAGCAGCCAAGGGACAGGAGTTAATGGCTACACCTTC. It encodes CASSQGTGVNGYTF.